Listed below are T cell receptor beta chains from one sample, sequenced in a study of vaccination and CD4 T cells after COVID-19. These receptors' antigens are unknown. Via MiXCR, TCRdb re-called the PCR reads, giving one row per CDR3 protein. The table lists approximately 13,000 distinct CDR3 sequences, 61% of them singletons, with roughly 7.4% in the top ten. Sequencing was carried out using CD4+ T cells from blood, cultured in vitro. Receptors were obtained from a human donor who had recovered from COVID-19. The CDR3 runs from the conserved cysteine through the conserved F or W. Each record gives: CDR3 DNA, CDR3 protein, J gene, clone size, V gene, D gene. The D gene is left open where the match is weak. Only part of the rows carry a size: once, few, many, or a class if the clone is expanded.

DNA: TGTGCCAGCAGCCAGAGTGAAGGGAGCTCTGGAAACACCATATATTTT
CDR3: CASSQSEGSSGNTIYF
J: TRBJ1-3
size: NA
V: TRBV4-2
D: NA

DNA: TGTGCCAGCAGCACTGGACAGGGGAGAACTTCAGATACGCAGTATTTT
CDR3: CASSTGQGRTSDTQYF
J: TRBJ2-3
size: NA
V: TRBV2
D: TRBD1

DNA: TGCAGTGCTAGCAGAGGGGAGGAAGCTTTCTTT
CDR3: CSASRGEEAFF
J: TRBJ1-1
size: few
V: TRBV20-1
D: NA

DNA: TGTGCCAGTCACAGGGCGGGAAAGACCCAGTACTTC
CDR3: CASHRAGKTQYF
J: TRBJ2-5
size: once
V: TRBV6-1
D: NA

DNA: TGCAGTGCTAGAGATCAGAATCAGCCCCAGCATTTT
CDR3: CSARDQNQPQHF
J: TRBJ1-5
size: NA
V: TRBV20-1
D: NA

DNA: TGTGCCAGCACGGAGCGGGAGACCTCCTACGAGCAGTACTTC
CDR3: CASTERETSYEQYF
J: TRBJ2-7
size: few
V: TRBV2
D: TRBD2

DNA: TGTGCCAGCAGCTTAATAATTGGGAACCAAGAGACCCAGTACTTC
CDR3: CASSLIIGNQETQYF
J: TRBJ2-5
size: NA
V: TRBV11-2
D: NA

DNA: TGCAGTGCTAGTTGGGGGGGGGCAGATGAGCAGTTCTTC
CDR3: CSASWGGADEQFF
J: TRBJ2-1
size: once
V: TRBV20-1
D: NA

DNA: TGTGCCAGCAGTGATTCGAGATCATTGGCGGAAGAGACCCAGTACTTC
CDR3: CASSDSRSLAEETQYF
J: TRBJ2-5
size: few
V: TRBV6-4
D: NA

DNA: TGCGCCAGCAGCCCCGGGGGGGCTAATAGCAATCAGCCCCAGCATTTT
CDR3: CASSPGGANSNQPQHF
J: TRBJ1-5
size: few
V: TRBV5-1
D: NA

DNA: TGCGCCAGCAGCTATATAGCGGGAGGTAAGGGCGAGCAGTACTTC
CDR3: CASSYIAGGKGEQYF
J: TRBJ2-7
size: once
V: TRBV5-1
D: TRBD2

DNA: TGTGCCAGCAGTTACGGGCCAGCGAACACTGAAGCTTTCTTT
CDR3: CASSYGPANTEAFF
J: TRBJ1-1
size: NA
V: TRBV6-5
D: NA

DNA: TGTGCCAGCAGCACCCGACAGGGCGGGGCAGGCACCATATATTTT
CDR3: CASSTRQGGAGTIYF
J: TRBJ1-3
size: NA
V: TRBV21-1
D: NA

DNA: TGTGCCAGCACCCAAGCGGGGGAGGGCTATGGCTACACCTTC
CDR3: CASTQAGEGYGYTF
J: TRBJ1-2
size: NA
V: TRBV12-3/TRBV12-4
D: NA

DNA: TGTGCCAGCAGTGAATATGACAGGGGGCGTGGGGAGACCCAGTACTTC
CDR3: CASSEYDRGRGETQYF
J: TRBJ2-5
size: NA
V: TRBV25-1
D: TRBD1

DNA: TGTGCCACGCAGGGTAGTTATGAAAACATTCAGTACTTC
CDR3: CATQGSYENIQYF
J: TRBJ2-4
size: NA
V: TRBV24-1
D: NA

DNA: TGTGCCAGCACAATTACGGGACAGGGGAATGAAAAACTGTTTTTT
CDR3: CASTITGQGNEKLFF
J: TRBJ1-4
size: NA
V: TRBV28
D: TRBD1

DNA: TGTGCCAGTCGACCGGGACAGGGGAAAAACACCATATATTTT
CDR3: CASRPGQGKNTIYF
J: TRBJ1-3
size: few
V: TRBV19
D: TRBD1

DNA: TGTGCCACCCCCCTGGGGACTTTGGTATCAATGGGTCAGCCCCAGCATTTT
CDR3: CATPLGTLVSMGQPQHF
J: TRBJ1-5
size: few
V: TRBV7-9
D: NA

DNA: TGTGCCAGCAGTGAGCAGGGGAGGTCAACTGAAGCTTTCTTT
CDR3: CASSEQGRSTEAFF
J: TRBJ1-1
size: NA
V: TRBV6-1
D: NA

DNA: TGCGCCAGCAGCCCCCGGACAGATGGTTATGGCTACACCTTC
CDR3: CASSPRTDGYGYTF
J: TRBJ1-2
size: NA
V: TRBV5-1
D: NA

DNA: TGTGCCAGCAGTTTTGGAGGCCCTAACTATGGCTACACCTTC
CDR3: CASSFGGPNYGYTF
J: TRBJ1-2
size: NA
V: TRBV12-3/TRBV12-4
D: NA

DNA: TGTGCCAGCAGGGACATGGGAGGAAACACCATATATTTT
CDR3: CASRDMGGNTIYF
J: TRBJ1-3
size: NA
V: TRBV28
D: NA

DNA: TGTGCCAGCAGCCCCCTCGAAAGCACAGATACGCAGTATTTT
CDR3: CASSPLESTDTQYF
J: TRBJ2-3
size: NA
V: TRBV7-6
D: NA

DNA: TGCAGTGCTCTCTTCGGACAGGGAAGGAATGAGCAGTTCTTC
CDR3: CSALFGQGRNEQFF
J: TRBJ2-1
size: NA
V: TRBV20-1
D: TRBD1

DNA: TGTGCCAGCAGCTTGGGTGGCAGTCAAGAGACCCAGTACTTC
CDR3: CASSLGGSQETQYF
J: TRBJ2-5
size: few
V: TRBV5-4
D: NA

DNA: TGTGCCAGCAGCCGGGACAGGGGTGCGAGTCAGCCCCAGCATTTT
CDR3: CASSRDRGASQPQHF
J: TRBJ1-5
size: few
V: TRBV7-2
D: TRBD1

DNA: TGTGCCAGCAGTTTCAGGGACACCTTCTCCTATAATTCACCCCTCCACTTT
CDR3: CASSFRDTFSYNSPLHF
J: TRBJ1-6
size: NA
V: TRBV28
D: NA

DNA: TGTGCCAGCAGCTTAAGGACAGGGGCCGGCGGAAACACCATATATTTT
CDR3: CASSLRTGAGGNTIYF
J: TRBJ1-3
size: NA
V: TRBV7-2
D: TRBD1

DNA: TGCAGTGCTAGACTCTCCGGACAGGGCGGCTATGGCTACACCTTC
CDR3: CSARLSGQGGYGYTF
J: TRBJ1-2
size: few
V: TRBV20-1
D: TRBD1

DNA: TGTGCCAGCAGTTACGCGGGACTAGCGGGGAATGAGCAGTTCTTC
CDR3: CASSYAGLAGNEQFF
J: TRBJ2-1
size: NA
V: TRBV6-5
D: TRBD2

DNA: TGTGCCAGCAGCAATAGGGGAAAACTCTATAATTCACCCCTCCACTTT
CDR3: CASSNRGKLYNSPLHF
J: TRBJ1-6
size: NA
V: TRBV21-1
D: NA

DNA: TGTGCCAAAGACAGGGGTCTTACAGGGGCCAACGTCCTGACTTTC
CDR3: CAKDRGLTGANVLTF
J: TRBJ2-6
size: NA
V: TRBV2
D: TRBD1

DNA: TGTGCCTGGCAAGCGGCCTACGAGCAGTACTTC
CDR3: CAWQAAYEQYF
J: TRBJ2-7
size: NA
V: TRBV30
D: NA

DNA: TGTGCCAGCAGCCCCACGGGACAGGGTAATGGCTACACCTTC
CDR3: CASSPTGQGNGYTF
J: TRBJ1-2
size: NA
V: TRBV27
D: TRBD1

DNA: TGCAGTGCTAGAGTTCCACAGGGGTCTCATCAGCCCCAGCATTTT
CDR3: CSARVPQGSHQPQHF
J: TRBJ1-5
size: NA
V: TRBV20-1
D: TRBD1

DNA: TGTGCCAGCAGCCCGAGGGGAGTAGATTACAATGAGCAGTTCTTC
CDR3: CASSPRGVDYNEQFF
J: TRBJ2-1
size: NA
V: TRBV11-1
D: NA

DNA: TGTGCCAGCAGTTCACAGGGGGCGCAGTACGAGCAGTACTTC
CDR3: CASSSQGAQYEQYF
J: TRBJ2-7
size: once
V: TRBV27
D: TRBD1

DNA: TGTGCTAGCAGCTTAGGGGCAGGGACAGATACGCAGTATTTT
CDR3: CASSLGAGTDTQYF
J: TRBJ2-3
size: medium-sized
V: TRBV7-7
D: NA

DNA: TGTGCCAGCAGCACCCGCAGCGGGAGAATCACAGATACGCAGTATTTT
CDR3: CASSTRSGRITDTQYF
J: TRBJ2-3
size: once
V: TRBV3-1
D: TRBD2

DNA: TGTGCCGGGGACAGGGTTGACCCTGAAGCTTTCTTT
CDR3: CAGDRVDPEAFF
J: TRBJ1-1
size: NA
V: TRBV30
D: TRBD1

DNA: TGTGCCAGCAGCTCAAACTATGGCTACACCTTC
CDR3: CASSSNYGYTF
J: TRBJ1-2
size: NA
V: TRBV11-2
D: NA

DNA: TGCAGTGCTGGATCCGGGACAGAGCTCTATGGCTACACCTTC
CDR3: CSAGSGTELYGYTF
J: TRBJ1-2
size: NA
V: TRBV20-1
D: TRBD1

DNA: TGTGCCACCAGCTCCACCGGGGGCCCTGGAAACACCATATATTTT
CDR3: CATSSTGGPGNTIYF
J: TRBJ1-3
size: few
V: TRBV24-1
D: NA

DNA: TGTGCCAGCAGCCGATTGGAGGGGGCGGTCACCGGGGAGCTGTTTTTT
CDR3: CASSRLEGAVTGELFF
J: TRBJ2-2
size: NA
V: TRBV7-9
D: NA

DNA: TGTGCCAGCACCGGGTCCGCTGAAAAGACTGAAGCTTTCTTT
CDR3: CASTGSAEKTEAFF
J: TRBJ1-1
size: few
V: TRBV27
D: NA

DNA: TGTGCCAGCAGTGAGAGGACAGGGGCCTTCAATCAGCCCCAGCATTTT
CDR3: CASSERTGAFNQPQHF
J: TRBJ1-5
size: few
V: TRBV2
D: TRBD1

DNA: TGTGCCAGCAGTGGCCGATTGGGAGCGGAATACGAGCAGTACTTC
CDR3: CASSGRLGAEYEQYF
J: TRBJ2-7
size: NA
V: TRBV25-1
D: NA

DNA: TGCGCCAGCAGCTTGCAGGCGACGAACACTGAAGCTTTCTTT
CDR3: CASSLQATNTEAFF
J: TRBJ1-1
size: NA
V: TRBV7-9
D: NA

DNA: TGTGCCAGCAGTCCGGGACAGAGCTATGGCTACACCTTC
CDR3: CASSPGQSYGYTF
J: TRBJ1-2
size: NA
V: TRBV6-4
D: TRBD1

DNA: TGTGCCATCAGTGAGTCTGAGGGTCATCAAGAGACCCAGTACTTC
CDR3: CAISESEGHQETQYF
J: TRBJ2-5
size: NA
V: TRBV10-3
D: NA

DNA: TGCAGCGTTTCGACAGGGCTCCCTGAAGCTTTCTTT
CDR3: CSVSTGLPEAFF
J: TRBJ1-1
size: NA
V: TRBV29-1
D: TRBD1

DNA: TGTGCCAGCAGCTACGGACTAGCGGCCACCGGGGAGCTGCTTTTT
CDR3: CASSYGLAATGELLF
J: TRBJ2-2
size: NA
V: TRBV2
D: TRBD2

DNA: TGCGCCAGCAGTTTAGCGGGATCGAACACCGGGGAGCTGTTTTTT
CDR3: CASSLAGSNTGELFF
J: TRBJ2-2
size: few
V: TRBV10-1
D: TRBD2

DNA: TGTGCCAGCTCCCCCCCCGCCCGGGAGCAGCAGTACTTC
CDR3: CASSPPAREQQYF
J: TRBJ2-7
size: NA
V: TRBV18
D: NA

DNA: TGTGCCAGCGGGCCTCGACAGGGAAACACCATATATTTT
CDR3: CASGPRQGNTIYF
J: TRBJ1-3
size: NA
V: TRBV7-6
D: NA